A single sample gave rise to the 5 T cell receptor beta chains below, sequenced in a study of vaccination effects on CD4 cells after COVID-19. Clones were read by immunoSEQ multiplex PCR, and TCRdb kept only the in-frame ones, dropping some. The sample lists 65,000 to 90,000 clones, roughly 73% occurring once. Having been cultured for about ten days, the cells underwent CD4+ T cell isolation. Participants got two doses of BNT162b2 or mRNA-1273 vaccine. For these receptors, no antigen is known. Specimen: CD4+ T cells from PBMCs cultured without peptide, collected after COVID-19 vaccination. The receptors were gathered from a human donor who received a COVID-19 vaccine.

This rearrangement joins TRBV2 to TRBJ2-1; D unresolved. This CDR3 is 13 amino acids long. Germline lookup yields CDR1 SNHLY and CDR2 FYNNEI. V lost 11 bases and J lost 2, with 13 bases in between. In DNA form, the CDR3 reads TGTGCCGCCACGCCCGTACCCTACAATGAGCAGTTCTTC. This codes for CAATPVPYNEQFF. The variable domain in full, completed from reference TRBV2 and TRBJ2-1, reads EPEVTQTPSHQVTQMGQEVILRCVPISNHLYFYWYRQILGQKVEFLVSFYNNEISEKSEIFDDQFSVERPDGSNFTLKIRSTKLEDSAMYFCAATPVPYNEQFFGPGTRLTVL.

CDR3 sequence (DNA): TGTGCCAGCAGTAGGCCCCCGAACACTGAAGCTTTCTTT. It encodes CASSRPPNTEAFF. The chain uses TRBV28 and TRBJ1-1; no firm D call. The CDR3 has 13 amino acids. Germline lookup yields CDR1 MDHEN and CDR2 SYDVKM. V shed 5 bases and J shed 1 base, with 8 bases lying between them.

The chain has TRBV19 and TRBJ1-3; no firm D call. Trimming stripped 4 bases from V and 0 bases from J, with 10 bases between. The CDR3 length is 15 residues. The germline CDR1 and CDR2 sequences are LNHDA and SQIVND (reference sequence). The CDR3 DNA sequence: TGTGCCAGTAGTACGCAGGAGTTCTCTGGAAACACCATATATTTT. This translates into CASSTQEFSGNTIYF.

This chain links TRBV6-5 with TRBJ1-1, with 7 bases fitting TRBD1. The CDR3 covers 13 residues. Germline CDR1 MNHEY, CDR2 SVGAGI. V lost 4 bases to trimming and J lost 6 bases; unmatched junction nucleotides: 5. CDR3 region: CASSLTGTAEAFF. In DNA form, the CDR3 reads TGTGCCAGCAGTTTGACAGGGACGGCTGAAGCTTTCTTT.

The chain has TRBV7-6 and TRBJ2-3, with D perhaps assigned TRBD1 or TRBD2 (6 bases each). CDR1 is SGHVS and CDR2 is FNYEAQ in the germline V gene. V lost 11 bases and J lost 0, with 15 bases in between. The CDR3 extends over 14 amino acids. CDR3 nucleotides: TGTGCCTCAGTCACGGGGGCCAGCACAGATACGCAGTATTTT. Amino acids: CASVTGASTDTQYF.